This T cell receptor beta chain was retrieved from a study of cytomegalovirus exposure and HLA in healthy donors. The table lists this clone with a few counts. Its matching antigen is unknown. The CDR3 is made up of 15 amino acids. Germline V gene sequence: CDR1 SNHLY, CDR2 FYNNEI. V lost 5 bases and J lost 8; bases outside the gene matches: 11. PCR amplification relied on 60 Vbeta primers (plus 13 Jbeta primers). TCRdb's copy holds only in-frame clones and misses some; the assay was immunoSEQ multiplex PCR. Of 100,000 to 150,000 clones in the sample, approximately 80% were seen once. General study findings and limits: In vitro, three CMV-associated chains proved specific for CMV antigens.

The V call is TRBV2, the J call TRBJ1-4, with 7 bases aligning to TRBD1. This TCR was sampled from a man over 45 in good health and CMV-seropositive. The sample taken for sequencing was PBMCs. The CDR3 nucleotides read TGTGCCAGCAGTAAGACCGGGACAGACGGGGAAAAACTGTTTTTT. Translating gives CASSKTGTDGEKLFF.